This T cell receptor beta chain was identified during a study of CD8+CD57+ T cells in acquired aplastic anemia. Study information: The mean DNA yield obtained from sorted CD4+ and CD8+ cells came to around 3 ug.

Genomic DNA, the template, was used for profiling of the TCR beta VDJ and CDR3. TCRdb re-derived calls from the reads in MiXCR, one entry per CDR3 protein. The sample consists of around 200,000 distinct CDR3 sequences, about 53% of them appearing once. Trimming removed 8 bases from V and 5 bases from J, with 13 bases in between. The CDR3 is 13 residues long. Germline V lookup: CDR1 MNHEY, CDR2 SVGAGI. Points on this clonotype: A much bigger clone sits one base away, suggesting this may be a read error.

Sequencing used sorted CD4+, CD8+, or CD8+CD57+ T cells (not recorded which) from PBMCs. This clonotype was sampled from a human donor in good health, serving as a control. This sequence joins TRBV6-5 and TRBJ1-5, with a tentative D call TRBD1 (5 bases). The DNA for the CDR3 is TGTGCCAGCGGGGGGGATAGGGATCAGCCCCAGCATTTT. This translates into CASGGDRDQPQHF.